The rows below give T cell receptor beta chains drawn from one sample of a study of OX40 agonist ivuxolimab in advanced cancers. Here immunoSEQ multiplex PCR was the method, and the copy in TCRdb shows in-frame clones only, minus some. Among 80,000 to 100,000 clones listed, approximately 94% were seen once. The material was CD4+ or CD8+ T cells sorted from blood, obtained in a trial of the OX40 agonist ivuxolimab. All receptors come from an adult with an advanced solid tumor such as melanoma, head and neck, liver or kidney cancer. The CDR3 runs from the conserved cysteine through the conserved F or W. The order of the fields is V gene, J gene, CDR3 protein.

TRBV27	TRBJ1-2	CASSLGVGDGYTF
TRBV9	TRBJ2-3	CASSTSTSGGTTQYF
TRBV7-3	TRBJ2-2	CASSLGIKRELFF
TRBV27	TRBJ2-3	CASSLRGRGETDTQYF
TRBV7-6	TRBJ2-5	CASSLEQQETQYF
TRBV27	TRBJ1-2	CASSAGTGGAYGYTF
TRBV30	TRBJ1-1	CAWSTKPTEAFF
TRBV7-3	TRBJ2-1	CASSLTPRSGSQNEQFF
TRBV4-3	TRBJ1-1	CASSQDGWEAFF
TRBV6-5	TRBJ2-1	CASSYSVASDEQFF
TRBV10-1	TRBJ2-7	CASSAGGRSGSGSPRGKYF
TRBV27	TRBJ1-2	CASSLGAMTGYTF
TRBV5-1	TRBJ2-7	CASSLFWGGLYEQYF
TRBV9	TRBJ2-1	CASSPRGGRVNEQFF
TRBV7-2	TRBJ2-7	CASSMGVRTFYEQYF
TRBV15	TRBJ2-5	CATSRGLAGETQYF
TRBV27	TRBJ1-5	CASSPHSGSNQPQHF
TRBV12-5	TRBJ1-1	CASGFRNTEAFF
TRBV6-5	TRBJ1-6	CASSYSSGLYNSPLHF
TRBV10-2	TRBJ2-5	CASNYRGSRETQYF
TRBV11-2	TRBJ1-1	CASSLEVYQNTEAFF
TRBV2	TRBJ1-5	CAGSRVSGIYSNQPQHF
TRBV7-9	TRBJ2-2	CASSYGGPTGELFF
TRBV2	TRBJ1-5	CASSARGPWSNQPQHF
TRBV19	TRBJ2-6	CASSPSLSGANVLTF
TRBV13	TRBJ2-2	CASSFETASNTGELFF
TRBV6-1	TRBJ2-1	CASSEEGTSHGNNEQFF